This T cell receptor (beta chain) was sequenced in a study of blood T cell repertoires in COVID-19. About the study: Acute and convalescent COVID-19 specimens originated in the United States, Italy and Spain.

Sequenced by immunoSEQ multiplex PCR; TCRdb stores in-frame clones only, minus some. The sample includes approximately 110,000 clones, 70% to 90% of them seen just once. The CDR3 extends over 14 amino acids. Deletions cut 5 bases from V and 7 bases from J, with 15 bases between. Germline V gene lookup returns CDR1 SGHRS and CDR2 YFSETQ. The sequence derives from a man between 40 and 49 years old with acute or convalescent COVID-19. The sequencing input was peripheral blood. This chain joins TRBV5-1 and TRBJ2-2, with a tentative D call TRBD1 (5 bases). The CDR3 DNA reads TGCGCCAGCAGGGAATCAGGGATGCGCGGGGAGCTGTTTTTT. This codes for CASRESGMRGELFF.